This TCR beta chain was identified in a study of T-cell memory formation after mild COVID-19. Notes on the study in general: CD8+ contracting clones occupied EMRA, while CD4+ ones occupied mainly CM and EM.

Trimming took off 0 bases at V and 4 bases at J, with 16 bases between the two ends. Germline lookup yields CDR1 MGHRA and CDR2 YSYEKL. The CDR3 spans 16 residues. One entry per CDR3 protein results from TCRdb running MiXCR on the 5' RACE reads. The sample carries 410,000 or so distinct CDR3 sequences, 20% to 25% recorded once. This clonotype was detected a few times. Antigen: not known. This rearrangement joins TRBV4-1 to TRBJ2-7, with D unclear. The sequence was collected from an adult woman who had mild COVID-19 (a few samples of this study predate the infection). Cell type and time point are not known. The sample taken for sequencing was PBMCs or a T cell subset sorted from them (not recorded which). CDR3 residues: CASSQDAAGEPYEQYF. Here the CDR3 DNA reads TGCGCCAGCAGCCAAGATGCGGCAGGCGAACCTTACGAGCAGTACTTC.